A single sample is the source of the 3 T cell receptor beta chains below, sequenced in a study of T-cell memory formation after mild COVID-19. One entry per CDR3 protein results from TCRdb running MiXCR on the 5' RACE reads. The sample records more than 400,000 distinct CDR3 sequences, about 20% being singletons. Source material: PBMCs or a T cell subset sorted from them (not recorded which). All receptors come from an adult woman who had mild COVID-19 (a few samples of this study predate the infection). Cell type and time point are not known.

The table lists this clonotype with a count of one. The CDR3 DNA is TGCAGCGTTGAACCCGGCGGCAGTTCATCCGGCTACACCTTC. It codes for CSVEPGGSSSGYTF. The chain carries TRBV29-1 and TRBJ1-2; D unclear. Germline CDR1 and CDR2: SQVTM and ANQGSEA. The CDR3 is 14 amino acids. Trimming removed 2 bases at V and 8 bases at J, with 18 bases between.

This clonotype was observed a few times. The CDR3, as DNA: TGTGCCTGGGAACTAGCGGGGGGGCTAGAGACCCAGTACTTC. This encodes CAWELAGGLETQYF. The J gene is TRBJ2-5, the V gene TRBV30; 13 bases map to TRBD2. The ends lost 5 bases at V and 4 bases at J; junction bases unmatched: 4. Germline loops: CDR1 GTSNPN, CDR2 SVGIG (reference sequence). The CDR3 totals 14 residues.

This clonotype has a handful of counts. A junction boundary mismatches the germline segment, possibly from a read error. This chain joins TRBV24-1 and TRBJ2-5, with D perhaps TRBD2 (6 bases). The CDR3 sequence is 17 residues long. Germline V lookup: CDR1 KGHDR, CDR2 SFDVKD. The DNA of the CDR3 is TGTGACACCAGTGACTCAGGAGGGCCGGGAATATCGGAGACCCAGTACTTC. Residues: CDTSDSGGPGISETQYF.